Each of the 13 T cell receptor beta chains below was sequenced from the same sample in a study of blood T cell repertoires in COVID-19. Some clones are missing from TCRdb's copy, which holds only in-frame ones; the method was immunoSEQ multiplex PCR. The table has under 250,000 clones, 86% seen once. Sample: peripheral blood. The receptors originated from an elderly man with acute or convalescent COVID-19.

V usage is TRBV28 and J usage is TRBJ1-5, with D possibly TRBD1 on 6 matching bases. The CDR3 consists of 15 residues. Germline V gene sequence: CDR1 MDHEN, CDR2 SYDVKM. Trimming stripped 3 bases from V and 3 bases from J, with 12 bases between. The CDR3 loop is CASSFLQGNNQPQHF. As DNA, the CDR3 is TGTGCCAGCAGTTTCCTCCAGGGGAACAATCAGCCCCAGCATTTT.

This clone came up once. The chain is built from TRBV7-9 and TRBJ1-1; a possible D gene is TRBD1 (5 bases). With 2 bases removed from V and 2 bases from J, the gap between germline ends came to 12 bases. The CDR3 is 15 residues long. The germline gives CDR1 SEHNR, CDR2 FQNEAQ (reference sequence). The CDR3 loop reads CASSLKFRANTEAFF. CDR3 in DNA: TGTGCCAGCAGCTTAAAATTCAGGGCAAACACTGAAGCTTTCTTT.

The gene calls are TRBV5-5 and TRBJ2-3; D gene uncertain. Trimming removed 5 bases from V and 8 bases from J, with 12 bases in between. CDR1 SGHKS and CDR2 YYEKEE come from the germline V gene (reference sequence). This CDR3 spans 12 amino acids. The CDR3 sequence: CASSSGGGTQYF. The CDR3 nucleotides read TGTGCCAGCAGTTCCGGCGGCGGTACGCAGTATTTT. Together with reference TRBV5-5 and TRBJ2-3, the CDR3 gives the full variable domain: DAGVTQSPTHLIKTRGQQVTLRCSPISGHKSVSWYQQVLGQGPQFIFQYYEKEERGRGNFPDRFSARQFPNYSSELNVNALLLGDSALYLCASSSGGGTQYFGPGTRLTVL.

The J gene is TRBJ2-3, the V gene TRBV3-1 (or the pseudogene TRBV3-2); possible D gene TRBD1, 7 bases. Germline assignment: CDR1 LGHDT and CDR2 YNNKEL (reference sequence). The V and J ends lost 4 bases and 6 bases respectively, with 14 bases between them. This CDR3 contains 14 residues. CDR3 nucleotide sequence: TGTGCCAGCAGCCCAGCCAGGGGGGCCGATACGCAGTATTTT. The encoded protein is CASSPARGADTQYF.

This clone has just a few counts. V and J are TRBV6-2 or TRBV6-3 and TRBJ1-2, with D possibly being TRBD1 (6 bases). This CDR3 is built from 12 residues. Trimming took off 5 bases at V and 4 bases at J, with 8 bases between the two ends. CDR1 MNHEY and CDR2 SVGEGT come from the germline V gene. The CDR3 coding sequence is TGTGCCAGCAGTCTAGGGGGCTATGGCTACACCTTC. This gives the protein CASSLGGYGYTF.

The genes are TRBV19 and TRBJ1-5, with 7 nucleotides matching TRBD1. Trimming removed 5 bases from V and 7 bases from J; junction bases left unmatched: 5. Germline CDR1 and CDR2: LNHDA and SQIVND (reference sequence). The CDR3 contains 13 residues. CDR3 loop: CASSAGGGQPQHF. The CDR3 nucleotides read TGTGCCAGTAGTGCAGGGGGTGGGCAGCCCCAGCATTTT.

The chain combines TRBV19 with TRBJ1-2, with 7 bases fitting TRBD1. J gave up 3 bases and V 11 bases, and 3 bases lay outside the gene matches. CDR1 is LNHDA and CDR2 is SQIVND in the germline V gene (reference sequence). CDR3 size: 11 residues. The DNA for the CDR3 is TGTGCCGGAGGGGGCGACTATGGCTACACCTTC. Its translation is CAGGGDYGYTF.

This chain connects TRBV10-1 to TRBJ2-3; no definite D call. Germline V gives CDR1 WNHNN, CDR2 SYGVQD (reference sequence). The CDR3 runs to 15 residues. V lost 0 bases and J lost 2, with 9 bases in between. This CDR3 is CASSESTHPTDTQYF. DNA for the CDR3: TGCGCCAGCAGTGAGTCGACACACCCCACAGATACGCAGTATTTT.

J is TRBJ1-2 and V is TRBV28, with 7 positions matching TRBD1. The CDR3 has 15 residues. Germline lookup yields CDR1 MDHEN and CDR2 SYDVKM. V gave up 5 bases and J gave up 4 bases; unmatched junction bases: 10. This CDR3 reads CASSTPRGPTYGYTF. The DNA of the CDR3 is TGTGCCAGCAGTACACCTAGGGGGCCCACCTATGGCTACACCTTC.

The gene calls are TRBV5-1 and TRBJ2-7; 11 bases align to TRBD2. After removal of 4 bases from V and 4 bases from J, the junction contained 7 bases not matched to a gene. Germline V lookup: CDR1 SGHRS, CDR2 YFSETQ. The CDR3 spans 15 residues. The CDR3 sequence is CASSPRLAGLYEQYF. The CDR3 DNA is TGCGCCAGCAGCCCCAGACTAGCGGGATTGTACGAGCAGTACTTC.

This chain joins TRBV12-3 or TRBV12-4 and TRBJ1-6; maybe TRBD1 (5 bases). The ends were cut back, 8 bases at V and 7 bases at J, with 12 bases in the middle. The CDR3 spans 13 residues. CDR3 DNA sequence: TGTGCCAGCCTTTGGGGCGCGAATTCACCCCTCCACTTT. The encoded protein is CASLWGANSPLHF.

The chain links TRBV4-3 to TRBJ1-4; D is ambiguous. This CDR3 contains 16 residues. V dropped 0 bases and J dropped 5 bases, with 13 bases sitting between them. CDR1 LGHNA and CDR2 YSLEER come from the germline V gene. In nucleotides, the CDR3 is TGCGCCAGCAGCCAAGATTCGAGGGTTGGGAATGAAAAACTGTTTTTT. This translates into CASSQDSRVGNEKLFF.

The V gene is TRBV19, the J gene TRBJ1-1, with D possibly being TRBD1 (6 bases). This CDR3 is 13 amino acids long. Between the trimmed V and J ends, which lost 9 bases and 4 bases, there was a span of 15 bases. Germline loops: CDR1 LNHDA, CDR2 SQIVND (reference sequence). For the CDR3, the DNA is TGTGCCAGCGGGAACAGGGTCGGCACTGAAGCTTTCTTT. Protein: CASGNRVGTEAFF.